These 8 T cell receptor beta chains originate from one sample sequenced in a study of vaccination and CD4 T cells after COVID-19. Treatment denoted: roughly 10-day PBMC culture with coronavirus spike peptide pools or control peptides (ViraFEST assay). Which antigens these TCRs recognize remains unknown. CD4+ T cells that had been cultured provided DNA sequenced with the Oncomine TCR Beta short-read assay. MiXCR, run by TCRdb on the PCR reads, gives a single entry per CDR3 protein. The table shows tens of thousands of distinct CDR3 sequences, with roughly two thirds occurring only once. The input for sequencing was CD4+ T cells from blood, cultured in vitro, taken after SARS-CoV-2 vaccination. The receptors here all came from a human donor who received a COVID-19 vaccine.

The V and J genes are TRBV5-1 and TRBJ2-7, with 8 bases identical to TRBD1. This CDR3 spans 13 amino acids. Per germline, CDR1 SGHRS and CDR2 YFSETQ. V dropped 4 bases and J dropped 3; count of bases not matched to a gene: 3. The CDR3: CASSAGTGYEQYF. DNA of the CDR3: TGCGCCAGCAGCGCGGGGACAGGCTACGAGCAGTACTTC.

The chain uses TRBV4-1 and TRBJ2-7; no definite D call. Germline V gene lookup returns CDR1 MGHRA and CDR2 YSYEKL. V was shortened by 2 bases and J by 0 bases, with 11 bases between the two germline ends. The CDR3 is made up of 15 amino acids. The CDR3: CASSQSRILSYEQYF. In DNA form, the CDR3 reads TGCGCCAGCAGCCAAAGTAGGATCCTCTCCTACGAGCAGTACTTC.

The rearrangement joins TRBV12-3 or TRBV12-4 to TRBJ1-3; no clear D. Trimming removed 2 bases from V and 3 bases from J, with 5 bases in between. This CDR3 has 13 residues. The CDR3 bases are TGTGCCAGCAGTTTACGTTTTGGAAACACCATATATTTT. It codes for CASSLRFGNTIYF.

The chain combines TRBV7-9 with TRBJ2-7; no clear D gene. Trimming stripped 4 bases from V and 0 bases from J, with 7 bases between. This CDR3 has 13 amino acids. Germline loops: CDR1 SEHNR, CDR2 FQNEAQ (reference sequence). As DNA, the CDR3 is TGTGCCAGCAGCTACATTTCCTCCTACGAGCAGTACTTC. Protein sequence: CASSYISSYEQYF.

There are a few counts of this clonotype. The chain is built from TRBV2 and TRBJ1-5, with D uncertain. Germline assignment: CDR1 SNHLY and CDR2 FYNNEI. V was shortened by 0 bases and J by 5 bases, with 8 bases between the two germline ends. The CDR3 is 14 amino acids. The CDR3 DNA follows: TGTGCCAGCAGTGAAGCGGCCCGGGATCAGCCCCAGCATTTT. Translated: CASSEAARDQPQHF.

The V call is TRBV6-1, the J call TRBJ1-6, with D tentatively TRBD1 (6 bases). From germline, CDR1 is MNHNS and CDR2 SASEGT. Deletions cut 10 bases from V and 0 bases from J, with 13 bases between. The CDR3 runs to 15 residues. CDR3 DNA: TGTGCCACTCGGGGGGGGCTCTCCTATAATTCACCCCTCCACTTT. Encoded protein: CATRGGLSYNSPLHF.

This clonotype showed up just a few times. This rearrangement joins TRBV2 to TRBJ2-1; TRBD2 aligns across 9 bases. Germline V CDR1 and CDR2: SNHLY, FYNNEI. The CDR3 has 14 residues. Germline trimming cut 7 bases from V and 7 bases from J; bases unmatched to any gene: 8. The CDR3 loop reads CASKGGGARNEQFF. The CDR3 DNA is TGTGCCAGCAAGGGCGGGGGGGCGAGGAATGAGCAGTTCTTC. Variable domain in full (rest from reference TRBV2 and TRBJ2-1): EPEVTQTPSHQVTQMGQEVILRCVPISNHLYFYWYRQILGQKVEFLVSFYNNEISEKSEIFDDQFSVERPDGSNFTLKIRSTKLEDSAMYFCASKGGGARNEQFFGPGTRLTVL.

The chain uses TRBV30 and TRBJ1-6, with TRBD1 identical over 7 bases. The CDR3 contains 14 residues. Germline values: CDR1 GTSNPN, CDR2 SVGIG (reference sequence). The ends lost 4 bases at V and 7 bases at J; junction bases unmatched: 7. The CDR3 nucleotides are TGTGCCTGGACGCGTGGACAGGCGAATTCACCCCTCCACTTT. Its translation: CAWTRGQANSPLHF.